These 27 T cell receptor beta chains were all obtained from the same sample, sequenced in a study of T and B cells in COVID-19 patients (TCRdb year 2020). Genomic DNA extracted from blood was used in amounts of roughly 230-550 ng for amplification of TRB repertoires. TCRdb records Illumina MiSeq as the sequencer. Multiplex PCR with BIOMED2 TRB-A/B primer pools was used to amplify TRB rearrangements. TCRdb redid the processing of the public reads, applying fastp at Q25 and MiXCR, and retained in-frame beta chains. Under each unique CDR3 protein, matching rows form one entry showing the most common genes and DNA. The sample data list some 8,100 distinct CDR3 sequences, and roughly 25% of these were observed just once. About 6.4% of the sample belongs to the ten largest clones. Sequenced sample: blood. These receptors all stem from a human donor who had recovered from COVID-19.

The J gene is TRBJ2-3, the V gene TRBV6-2 or TRBV6-3; maybe TRBD1 (5 bases). The V gene's germline CDR1 is MNHEY and CDR2 SVGEGT. V gave up 5 bases and J gave up 3 bases, with 12 bases separating them. The CDR3 totals 14 residues. The CDR3 DNA follows: TGTGCCAGCAGTACCTGGACAAAAACAGATACGCAGTATTTT. Amino acid sequence: CASSTWTKTDTQYF.

In regard to this clonotype: A much larger clone differs from this one at a single base, so this may be a read error. V is TRBV11-1 and J is TRBJ1-1; a possible D gene is TRBD1 (6 bases). This CDR3 region has 13 residues. Germline V lookup: CDR1 SGHAT, CDR2 FQDESV (reference sequence). As DNA, the CDR3 is TGTGCCAACAGCTTGGGGACGGGGACAGAAGCTTTCTTT. The encoded protein is CANSLGTGTEAFF.

The J gene is TRBJ1-5, the V gene TRBV11-1; D unresolved. V lost 4 bases and J lost 1, with 11 bases in between. Germline V gene lookup returns CDR1 SGHAT and CDR2 FQDESV (reference sequence). The CDR3 covers 15 residues. The CDR3 reads CASSSPNDSNQPQHF. The CDR3 DNA is TGTGCCAGCAGCTCACCCAACGACAGCAATCAGCCCCAGCATTTT.

By frequency in the sample, this clonotype is medium-sized. The chain is built from TRBV29-1 and TRBJ2-7, with D perhaps TRBD1 (5 bases). V was shortened by 6 bases and J by 2 bases, with 20 bases between the two germline ends. The CDR3 runs to 15 residues. Per germline, CDR1 SQVTM and CDR2 ANQGSEA. The CDR3 is CSVDSVDSPTYEQYF. The CDR3 DNA reads as TGCAGCGTCGACAGCGTAGACAGCCCCACCTACGAGCAGTACTTC.

The rearrangement links TRBV24-1 to TRBJ2-1; TRBD2 is a possible D gene (5 bases). Trimming stripped 1 base from V and 4 bases from J, with 13 bases between. Germline CDR1 KGHDR, CDR2 SFDVKD. This CDR3 is 16 amino acids long. As DNA, the CDR3 is TGTGCCACCAGTGATTTTGGAGGAATGGGGTACAATGAGCAGTTCTTC. This codes for CATSDFGGMGYNEQFF.

The CDR3 sequence is CSVLSGQGSYGYTF. The CDR3 DNA is TGCAGCGTTCTATCGGGACAGGGGAGCTATGGCTACACCTTC. The chain is built from TRBV29-1 and TRBJ1-2; TRBD1 agrees at 10 bases. Germline CDR1 reads SQVTM; CDR2 reads ANQGSEA. The CDR3 contains 14 residues. The V segment lost 5 bases and the J segment 4 bases; nucleotides outside the gene matches: 7.

The chain combines TRBV18 with TRBJ1-1; D is perhaps TRBD1 (5 bases). With 2 bases removed from V and 1 base from J, the gap between germline ends came to 11 bases. CDR3 size: 15 residues. Per the germline V gene, CDR1 is KGHSH and CDR2 is LQKENI. CDR3 bases: TGTGCCAGCTCACCATCGGCAGGGAGGAACACTGAAGCTTTCTTT. It codes for CASSPSAGRNTEAFF. Together with reference TRBV18 and TRBJ1-1, the CDR3 gives the full variable domain: NAGVMQNPRHLVRRRGQEARLRCSPMKGHSHVYWYRQLPEEGLKFMVYLQKENIIDESGMPKERFSAEFPKEGPSILRIQQVVRGDSAAYFCASSPSAGRNTEAFFGQGTRLTVV.

This clonotype is termed large. The chain combines TRBV6-5 with TRBJ1-2; 7 bases align to TRBD1. In germline, CDR1 is MNHEY, CDR2 SVGAGI. The trim removed 6 bases at V and 3 bases at J, leaving 13 bases unmatched. This CDR3 comprises 16 residues. CDR3 in DNA: TGTGCCAGCAGCCCGGACAGGTATTCCTCTCACTATGGCTACACCTTC. Translation gives CASSPDRYSSHYGYTF.

V usage is TRBV6-5 and J usage is TRBJ2-4; D is uncertain. The CDR3 spans 16 residues. Germline assignment: CDR1 MNHEY and CDR2 SVGAGI. V was trimmed by 6 bases and J by 1 base, leaving 16 bases between them. DNA for the CDR3: TGTGCCAGCAGCCACCGACTCGGCCCGGCCAAAAACATTCAGTACTTC. Amino acids: CASSHRLGPAKNIQYF.

CDR3 nucleotides: TGTGCCAGCAGTGGAAGACAGGGAGATGGCTACACCTTC. Protein sequence: CASSGRQGDGYTF. The chain employs TRBV6-5 and TRBJ1-2; TRBD1 matches at 7 bases. Germline CDR1 and CDR2: MNHEY and SVGAGI. V gave up 5 bases and J gave up 6 bases; unmatched junction bases: 6. The CDR3 covers 13 residues.

This clonotype has a count of ten or more. This chain uses TRBV27 with TRBJ1-6; D gene unclear. Looked up from germline, CDR1 is MNHEY and CDR2 is SMNVEV (reference sequence). There are 15 residues in the CDR3. Trimming cost V 6 bases and J 7 bases, with 16 bases left between them. The DNA of the CDR3 is TGTGCCAGCAGCCGCCCCTCGCGGGAGAATTCACCCCTCCACTTT. It codes for CASSRPSRENSPLHF.

As for this clonotype: One end of the junction is discordant with germline, which a read error may explain. The V and J genes are TRBV5-1 and TRBJ2-6; 8 bases map to TRBD1. The CDR3 length is 13 residues. Germline CDR1 is SGHRS and CDR2 is YFSETQ. The CDR3 here is CASGTGGANVQTF. Here the CDR3 DNA reads TGCGCCAGCGGGACAGGTGGGGCCAACGTCCAGACTTTC. Full variable domain (rest looked up from reference TRBV5-1 and TRBJ2-6): KAGVTQTPRYLIKTRGQQVTLSCSPISGHRSVSWYQQTPGQGLQFLFEYFSETQRNKGNFPGRFSGRQFSNSRSEMNVSTLELGDSALYLCASGTGGANVQTFGAGSRLTVL.

By frequency in the sample, this clonotype is medium-sized. The CDR3 region has the DNA TGTGCCAGCAGCTTAGGCCTCCTCCTAGATACGCAGTATTTT. This codes for CASSLGLLLDTQYF. V gene TRBV13 combines with J gene TRBJ2-3; D ambiguous. The CDR3 runs 14 residues. Trimming took off 0 bases at V and 5 bases at J, with 9 bases between the two ends. The germline V gene encodes CDR1 PRHDT and CDR2 FYEKMQ (reference sequence).

This clonotype is judged medium-sized. This chain joins TRBV27 and TRBJ2-5; D unclear. V was trimmed by 6 bases and J by 3 bases, leaving 5 bases between them. The CDR3 has 11 residues. Looked up from germline, CDR1 is MNHEY and CDR2 is SMNVEV (reference sequence). The CDR3 DNA reads TGTGCCAGCAGGGGCAAAGAGACCCAGTACTTC. This encodes CASRGKETQYF.

This clonotype came up a few times. The genes are TRBV20-1 and TRBJ2-2; TRBD2 matches 7 bases. This CDR3 has 15 residues. With 6 bases clipped from V and 4 bases from J, the junction kept 11 bases outside the gene matches. Germline V gene data show CDR1 as DFQATT and CDR2 as SNEGSKA (reference sequence). The CDR3 region is CSAQRLAHVTGELFF. DNA of the CDR3: TGCAGTGCCCAAAGACTAGCACATGTCACCGGGGAGCTGTTTTTT.

This clonotype was recorded at least ten times. The gene calls are TRBV24-1 and TRBJ1-2, with unresolved D. The germline CDR1 and CDR2 sequences are KGHDR and SFDVKD. The ends were cut back, 7 bases at V and 3 bases at J, with 11 bases in the middle. The length of the CDR3 is 13 residues. CDR3 DNA sequence: TGTGCCACCAGCGTTGGGGTTCACTATGGCTACACCTTC. Its translation is CATSVGVHYGYTF.

The chain carries TRBV10-3 and TRBJ2-3; the match to TRBD2 covers 10 bases. The CDR3 is made up of 14 amino acids. Per germline, CDR1 ENHRY and CDR2 SYGVKD. The trim removed 6 bases at V and 5 bases at J, leaving 5 bases unmatched. As DNA, the CDR3 is TGTGCCATCAGCCGAGCGGGGGGGCAAGATACGCAGTATTTT. It translates to CAISRAGGQDTQYF.

This clonotype was seen many times. The chain is built from TRBV12-3 or TRBV12-4 and TRBJ2-7, with 10 bases that match TRBD1. This CDR3 is 14 amino acids long. Losses at the gene ends were 6 bases for V and 4 bases for J; bases not matched to a gene: 6. For the CDR3, the DNA is TGTGCCAGCAGACGACAGGGGGCGGGGTACGAGCAGTACTTC. Translating gives CASRRQGAGYEQYF.

J is TRBJ2-2 and V is TRBV24-1; no firm D call. CDR1 is KGHDR, CDR2 SFDVKD, per germline. V was shortened by 11 bases and J by 6 bases, with 18 bases between the two germline ends. The CDR3 runs 14 residues. CDR3 nucleotides: TGTGCCATTAGTGATTTGGGGTACCCCGGGGAGCTGTTTTTT. Its translation: CAISDLGYPGELFF.

Regarding this clonotype: One end of the junction varies from germline; a read error may be responsible. The chain carries TRBV11-2 and TRBJ2-3; D gene uncertain. CDR1 is SGHAT and CDR2 is FQNNGV in the germline V gene. This CDR3 has 12 residues. The DNA for the CDR3 is TGTGCCAGCAGCTTAAGGCCCCATTCCCCAGTATTT. It codes for CASSLRPHSPVF.

The rearrangement links TRBV12-3 or TRBV12-4 to TRBJ1-1; D unclear. V was pared by 4 bases and J by 2 bases, with 14 bases between. The CDR3 runs 15 residues. CDR3 DNA: TGTGCCAGCAGTTCAGGTTGGTCAGACAACACTGAAGCTTTCTTT. Encoded protein: CASSSGWSDNTEAFF.

This clonotype showed up many times. The rearrangement links TRBV5-6 to TRBJ2-7; D gene ambiguous. This CDR3 has 14 amino acids. The germline V gene encodes CDR1 SGHDT and CDR2 YYEEEE. V lost 0 bases to trimming and J lost 2 bases, with 9 bases between them. The CDR3 spells CASSLGDGPYEQYF. CDR3 bases: TGTGCCAGCAGCTTGGGTGACGGACCCTACGAGCAGTACTTC.

Within the sample, this clonotype is medium-sized (0.01 to 0.1%). The chain has TRBV6-2 or TRBV6-3 and TRBJ2-7, with D perhaps matching TRBD2 (6 bases). Deletions cut 10 bases from V and 2 bases from J, with 21 bases between. The CDR3 loop spans 15 amino acids. Per germline, CDR1 MNHEY and CDR2 SVGEGT. The CDR3 region is CATAVGRAPTYEQYF. In DNA, the CDR3 is TGTGCCACCGCTGTCGGGAGAGCCCCCACCTACGAGCAGTACTTC.

This clonotype has ten or more counts. V usage is TRBV18 and J usage is TRBJ2-7; 9 bases are a match to TRBD1. J was trimmed by 2 bases and V by 6 bases; bases with no gene match: 5. This CDR3 is 14 amino acids long. In germline, CDR1 is KGHSH, CDR2 LQKENI. CDR3 nucleotide sequence: TGTGCCAGCTCGCCGGGACAGGGAACCTACGAGCAGTACTTC. This translates into CASSPGQGTYEQYF. The full variable domain, with the rest looked up from reference TRBV18 and TRBJ2-7, is NAGVMQNPRHLVRRRGQEARLRCSPMKGHSHVYWYRQLPEEGLKFMVYLQKENIIDESGMPKERFSAEFPKEGPSILRIQQVVRGDSAAYFCASSPGQGTYEQYFGPGTRLTVT.

The CDR3 region has the DNA TGTGCCAGCAGAATCGACGGTACTGAAGCTTTCTTT. Its translation is CASRIDGTEAFF. This chain uses TRBV12-3 or TRBV12-4 with TRBJ1-1; D remains ambiguous. Trimming took 6 bases from V and 5 from J, leaving 10 bases between them. The CDR3 is 12 amino acids.

This clonotype is judged medium-sized (0.01 to 0.1%). This chain connects TRBV13 to TRBJ2-5; 10 bases match TRBD2. The CDR3 totals 15 residues. In germline, CDR1 is PRHDT, CDR2 FYEKMQ (reference sequence). Germline trimming cut 5 bases from V and 5 bases from J; bases unmatched to any gene: 8. CDR3 loop: CASSQGSGGVETQYF. CDR3 nucleotide sequence: TGTGCCAGCAGCCAAGGCAGCGGGGGGGTGGAGACCCAGTACTTC.

This clonotype has ten or more counts. J is TRBJ1-4 and V is TRBV12-3 or TRBV12-4, with unresolved D. V lost 1 base, J lost 1 base, and 4 bases lay in between. The CDR3 totals 14 residues. The CDR3: CASSLEGTNEKLFF. Written as DNA, the CDR3 is TGTGCCAGCAGTTTAGAAGGAACTAATGAAAAACTGTTTTTT.